This is a list of T cell receptor beta chains from one sample in a study of shared clonotypes between healthy human individuals. Here immunoSEQ multiplex PCR was the method, and the copy in TCRdb shows in-frame clones only, minus some. The data contain about 2 million clones, roughly 96% of them singletons. Sequencing used naive CD4+ T cells sorted from blood. The receptor source for this set is a young man in good health. Both conserved end residues are part of each CDR3. D genes are given only for firm matches. Size tells how often a clone was seen (once, few, many) or the class of an expanded clone, and some rows leave it out.

TRBJ2-3,.,TRBV6-1,TRBD2,TGTGCCAGCAGTGGGGGCGGGAGGGCCAAGGATACGCAGTATTTT,CASSGGGRAKDTQYF
TRBJ2-1,.,TRBV5-4,TRBD2,TGTGCCAGCAGGGCACTAGCGGAAAAAATAAATGAGCAGTTCTTC,CASRALAEKINEQFF
TRBJ2-7,.,TRBV7-9,TRBD2,TGTGCCAGCAGCTTTACAACTAGCGGGGAAACCTACGAGCAGTACTTC,CASSFTTSGETYEQYF
TRBJ2-7,.,TRBV6-1,TRBD1,TGTGCCAGCAGTGGGGGACAGAACTACGAGCAGTACTTC,CASSGGQNYEQYF
TRBJ2-5,.,TRBV21-1,.,TGTGCCAGTACGTGGGGCGTACAAGAGACCCAGTACTTC,CASTWGVQETQYF
TRBJ2-7,.,TRBV5-4,TRBD1,TGTGCCAGCAGCACAGGGGGGCCCCTCTACGAGCAGTACTTC,CASSTGGPLYEQYF
TRBJ2-7,.,TRBV9,TRBD2,TGTGCCAGCAGCGTCGCGGCGCTAGCGGGGGGCACCTACGAGCAGTACTTC,CASSVAALAGGTYEQYF
TRBJ2-1,.,TRBV9,.,TGTGCCAGCAGCCCCAGGGGAACGCACAATGAGCAGTTCTTC,CASSPRGTHNEQFF
TRBJ1-1,.,TRBV5-6,TRBD1,TGTGCCAGCAGCTCACTGAGACAGGGGGCGGTTGAAGCTTTCTTT,CASSSLRQGAVEAFF
TRBJ2-3,.,TRBV5-1,TRBD1,TGCGCCAGCAGCTGGGGACAGGGGAACACAGATACGCAGTATTTT,CASSWGQGNTDTQYF
TRBJ1-1,.,TRBV18,.,TGTGCCAGCTCACCACCAGGGGGGGCAGGTCGGACTGAAGCTTTCTTT,CASSPPGGAGRTEAFF
TRBJ2-2,.,TRBV5-6,TRBD2,TGTGCCAGCAGGCATAATAGCGGGGGGATCACCGGGGAGCTGTTTTTT,CASRHNSGGITGELFF
TRBJ1-6,.,TRBV7-9,.,TGTGCCAGCAGCTTAACCTTTGGCGGGAGGGCCTTAGATTCACCCCTCCACTTT,CASSLTFGGRALDSPLHF
TRBJ2-1,.,TRBV19,.,TGTGCCAGTAGTACAGCCTACAGCTTCGAGCAGTTCTTC,CASSTAYSFEQFF
TRBJ2-7,once,TRBV6-1,TRBD2,TGTGCCAGCAGTGAAGCGCTAGCGGGAGCCTACGAGCAGTACTTC,CASSEALAGAYEQYF
TRBJ2-4,.,TRBV6-1,.,TGTGCCAGCAGTGGACTCGCCGCTGGGGGCGCCAAAAACATTCAGTACTTC,CASSGLAAGGAKNIQYF
TRBJ2-2,.,TRBV9,TRBD2,TGTGCCAGCAGCGTTCACTCCGGACTAGCGGGAGGGGGGAACACCGGGGAGCTGTTTTTT,CASSVHSGLAGGGNTGELFF
TRBJ2-7,.,TRBV30,TRBD2,TGTGCCTGGAGTATAGAACTAGCGGGGACCTACGAGCAGTACTTC,CAWSIELAGTYEQYF
TRBJ1-2,.,TRBV19,.,TGTGCCAGTAAAAGCAGGACGGAAGGCTACACCTTC,CASKSRTEGYTF
TRBJ1-2,.,TRBV10-2,.,TGCGCCAGCAGGACAACAGGCGGGGGCTACACCTTC,CASRTTGGGYTF
TRBJ1-1,.,TRBV7-9,TRBD1,TGTGCCAGCAGCTTAGATCGGACAGGGATGACTGAAGCTTTCTTT,CASSLDRTGMTEAFF
TRBJ1-2,.,TRBV27,.,TGTGCCAGCAGCTACACAGGGCTAGGGGGCTATGGCTACACCTTC,CASSYTGLGGYGYTF
TRBJ2-1,.,TRBV2,.,TGTGCCAGCAGTGACCTAGGGACCAAGAACAATGAGCAGTTCTTC,CASSDLGTKNNEQFF
TRBJ1-6,.,TRBV7-2,TRBD1,TGTGCCAGCAGCTTATTTCATTGGGGGACAGTAGGATCACCCCTCCACTTT,CASSLFHWGTVGSPLHF
TRBJ1-5,.,TRBV2,TRBD1,TGTGCCAGCAAGGAGGACAGGGGCGGACAGCCCCAGCATTTT,CASKEDRGGQPQHF
TRBJ1-5,.,TRBV7-6,.,TGTGCCAGCAGCTCAGGGACGGGTAATAGCAATCAGCCCCAGCATTTT,CASSSGTGNSNQPQHF
TRBJ1-3,.,TRBV7-9,.,TGTGCCAGCAGCTTGTCCTTCTCTGGAAACACCATATATTTT,CASSLSFSGNTIYF
TRBJ1-2,once,TRBV2,TRBD1,TGTGCCAGCAGCGGACAGGGCGCTAACTATGGCTACACCTTC,CASSGQGANYGYTF
TRBJ2-4,.,TRBV14,TRBD2,TGTGCCAGCCCTGGGGCTAGCGGGGGCCTGACCAAAAACATTCAGTACTTC,CASPGASGGLTKNIQYF
TRBJ1-1,.,TRBV28,.,TGTGCCAGCATTTCGGTTCTCCCGGGGGCGTTGGGAGCTTTCTTT,CASISVLPGALGAFF
TRBJ2-1,.,TRBV28,.,TGTGCCACCCGGGCGGACAACAATGAGCAGTTCTTC,CATRADNNEQFF
TRBJ1-1,.,TRBV18,.,TGTGCCAGCTCTTACAGGGTGACAGTCACTGAAGCTTTCTTT,CASSYRVTVTEAFF
TRBJ1-5,.,TRBV6-1,.,TGTGCCAGCAGTGAGCGGAATGGGAGCAATCAGCCCCAGCATTTT,CASSERNGSNQPQHF
TRBJ1-5,.,TRBV7-8,.,TGTGCCAGCAGCTTAGTTTGGGCAGAAAATCAGCCCCAGCATTTT,CASSLVWAENQPQHF
TRBJ1-3,.,TRBV30,TRBD1,TGTGCCTGGGACAGGGCCTCTGGAAACACCATATATTTT,CAWDRASGNTIYF
TRBJ1-6,many,TRBV28,TRBD1,TGTGCCAGCAGTTTGACAGAGGGGGCGGGTTCACCCCTCCACTTT,CASSLTEGAGSPLHF
TRBJ2-2,once,TRBV7-9,TRBD1,TGTGCCAGCAGTTCCGACAGGGGGCCTGTCGGGGAGCTGTTTTTT,CASSSDRGPVGELFF
TRBJ2-7,.,TRBV7-9,TRBD2,TGTGCCAGCAGCCCCACCCCCGGACTAGCGGGAGGATCCTACGAGCAGTACTTC,CASSPTPGLAGGSYEQYF
TRBJ2-1,.,TRBV27,TRBD1,TGTGCCAGCAGTCCCGGGACAGGGGTGAATGAGCAGTTCTTC,CASSPGTGVNEQFF
TRBJ1-1,.,TRBV6-5,.,TGTGCCAGCAGCTCCCCTTCCGGGACCCCGAGAGCAGCTTTCTTT,CASSSPSGTPRAAFF
TRBJ2-5,.,TRBV5-4,.,TGTGCCAGCAGCACCCCCGCCGGGGAGACCCAGTACTTC,CASSTPAGETQYF
TRBJ2-2,.,TRBV25-1,.,TGTGCCAGCAGTGCCCTTTTGAACACCGGGGAGCTGTTTTTT,CASSALLNTGELFF